The rows below give T cell receptor beta chains drawn from one sample of a study of cytomegalovirus exposure and HLA in healthy donors. Data came from immunoSEQ multiplex PCR; TCRdb stores just in-frame clones and leaves some out. The repertoire holds over 100,000 clones, with just under 95% as singletons. Sequences were obtained from PBMCs. The origin of the receptors is a woman aged 18-29 years in good health and CMV-seronegative. The CDR3 runs from the conserved cysteine through the conserved F or W. D genes are given only for firm matches. The size of a clone is reported for some rows only, either as once, few or many, or as a class for expanded clones.

d_gene	v_gene	j_gene	abundance	CDR3aa	CDR3nt
NA	TRBV7-2	TRBJ2-5	NA	CASSFGGGAGETQYF	TGTGCCAGCAGCTTTGGAGGGGGGGCCGGGGAGACCCAGTACTTC
TRBD1	TRBV19	TRBJ2-7	NA	CASRHSRDSYYEQYF	TGTGCCAGTAGGCATAGTAGGGACAGTTACTACGAGCAGTACTTC
NA	TRBV7-9	TRBJ2-1	NA	CASSLDPTGYNEQFF	TGTGCCAGCAGTTTGGACCCTACGGGATACAATGAGCAGTTCTTC
NA	TRBV18	TRBJ2-5	NA	CASSPPPSRETQYF	TGTGCCAGCTCACCACCGCCCTCTCGGGAGACCCAGTACTTC
NA	TRBV18	TRBJ2-7	NA	CASSVKPSSEQYF	TGTGCCAGCTCAGTAAAGCCTAGTAGCGAGCAGTACTTC
TRBD1	TRBV7-8	TRBJ1-1	NA	CASRLLRDRDEAFF	TGTGCCAGCAGACTACTGAGGGACAGGGACGAAGCTTTCTTT
TRBD1	TRBV7-2	TRBJ1-2	NA	CASSYGQASDYGYTF	TGTGCCAGCAGCTACGGACAGGCTTCGGACTATGGCTACACCTTC
NA	TRBV29-1	TRBJ1-1	NA	CSVVWTANTEAFF	TGCAGCGTTGTTTGGACAGCGAACACTGAAGCTTTCTTT
TRBD1	TRBV9	TRBJ1-1	NA	CASSGRLGQGGNTEAFF	TGTGCCAGCAGCGGACGACTAGGACAGGGAGGGAACACTGAAGCTTTCTTT
NA	TRBV7-8	TRBJ1-1	NA	CASSSRIPGHNTEAFF	TGTGCCAGCAGCTCCCGCATTCCGGGACACAACACTGAAGCTTTCTTT
NA	TRBV7-2	TRBJ2-1	NA	CASSLKWQGRSSEQFF	TGTGCCAGCAGCTTAAAATGGCAGGGAAGGAGTAGTGAGCAGTTCTTC
NA	TRBV20-1	TRBJ2-5	NA	CSAPGLATQYF	TGCAGTGCTCCGGGGTTAGCGACCCAGTACTTC
TRBD2	TRBV2	TRBJ2-3	NA	CASRKLAGGTDTQYF	TGTGCCAGCAGGAAACTAGCGGGGGGCACAGATACGCAGTATTTT
NA	TRBV9	TRBJ2-5	NA	CASSVEGSPTFSQYF	TGTGCCAGCAGCGTAGAAGGATCCCCGACTTTCTCCCAGTACTTC
TRBD2	TRBV19	TRBJ2-7	once	CASSIERGVSYEQYF	TGTGCCAGTAGTATAGAGCGGGGGGTCTCCTACGAGCAGTACTTC
TRBD2	TRBV9	TRBJ2-7	NA	CASSAPGGSYEQYF	TGTGCCAGCAGCGCCCCGGGGGGTTCCTACGAGCAGTACTTC
TRBD1	TRBV18	TRBJ2-1	NA	CASSPPGQGNGEQFF	TGTGCCAGCTCACCTCCGGGACAGGGTAACGGTGAGCAGTTCTTC
TRBD1	TRBV7-9	TRBJ1-2	NA	CASRGTDLSYGYTF	TGTGCCAGTAGAGGGACAGACCTTAGCTATGGCTACACCTTC
NA	TRBV4-3	TRBJ1-2	NA	CASSQDRGGDYGYTF	TGCGCCAGCAGCCAAGATCGGGGGGGCGACTATGGCTACACCTTC
TRBD1	TRBV6-6	TRBJ1-4	NA	CASSSLGTEVEKLFF	TGTGCCAGCAGTTCCCTCGGGACAGAAGTAGAAAAACTGTTTTTT
NA	TRBV5-8	TRBJ1-2	NA	CASSWGTTGGYTF	TGTGCCAGCAGCTGGGGGACAACCGGAGGCTACACCTTC
TRBD2	TRBV4-1	TRBJ2-3	NA	CASSQQQPLAGGGTDTQYF	TGCGCCAGCAGCCAACAACAACCTCTAGCGGGGGGGGGCACAGATACGCAGTATTTT
NA	TRBV9	TRBJ1-2	NA	CASSRDWGTYGYTF	TGTGCCAGCAGCAGGGATTGGGGGACTTATGGCTACACCTTC
TRBD1	TRBV7-9	TRBJ2-7	NA	CASSERDRGPYEQYF	TGTGCCAGCAGTGAACGGGACAGGGGACCCTACGAGCAGTACTTC
TRBD1	TRBV18	TRBJ1-1	NA	CASSPFDRGNTEAFF	TGTGCCAGCTCACCATTTGACAGGGGGAACACTGAAGCTTTCTTT
NA	TRBV10-1	TRBJ1-5	NA	CATQGDYNQPQHF	TGCGCCACCCAAGGGGATTACAATCAGCCCCAGCATTTT
NA	TRBV10-2	TRBJ1-1	once	CASRGAVGNTEAFF	TGCGCCAGCAGGGGGGCAGTTGGAAACACTGAAGCTTTCTTT
NA	TRBV27	TRBJ2-7	NA	CASTGHSYEQYF	TGTGCCAGCACTGGGCACTCCTACGAGCAGTACTTC
NA	TRBV19	TRBJ1-2	few	CASNQGRYGYTF	TGTGCCAGTAACCAGGGGCGTTATGGCTACACCTTC
NA	TRBV6-5	TRBJ1-1	NA	CASSYSTSGTKAFF	TGTGCCAGCAGTTACTCTACTAGCGGTACGAAAGCTTTCTTT
NA	TRBV6-1	TRBJ2-7	NA	CASSTGISYEQYF	TGTGCCAGCAGTACAGGAATCTCCTACGAGCAGTACTTC
NA	TRBV28	TRBJ2-6	NA	CASTPRRESGANVLTF	TGTGCCAGCACACCCAGAAGGGAGTCTGGGGCCAACGTCCTGACTTTC
NA	TRBV7-8	TRBJ1-2	NA	CASSLSLGTRNYGYTF	TGTGCCAGCAGCTTAAGTCTCGGGACACGGAACTATGGCTACACCTTC
TRBD1	TRBV4-1	TRBJ2-5	NA	CASSQRQGEKTQYF	TGCGCCAGCAGCCAGAGACAGGGCGAGAAGACCCAGTACTTC
TRBD1	TRBV6-5	TRBJ1-2	NA	CASSWDRGGGYTF	TGTGCCAGCAGCTGGGACAGGGGAGGAGGCTACACCTTC
NA	TRBV7-9	TRBJ1-4	NA	CASSLGIDSATNEKLFF	TGTGCCAGCAGCTTAGGCATAGACTCTGCAACTAATGAAAAACTGTTTTTT
TRBD1	TRBV7-2	TRBJ1-1	NA	CASSPRQGAYTEAFF	TGTGCCAGCAGCCCTCGACAGGGGGCTTACACTGAAGCTTTCTTT
NA	TRBV7-9	TRBJ1-1	NA	CASSLDPGSTEAFF	TGTGCCAGCAGCCTCGACCCGGGTAGCACTGAAGCTTTCTTT
TRBD2	TRBV7-8	TRBJ2-1	NA	CASSLGVVAGNEQFF	TGTGCCAGCAGCTTAGGGGTGGTAGCGGGAAACGAGCAGTTCTTC
TRBD1	TRBV5-1	TRBJ1-3	NA	CASSIGQGNSGNTIYF	TGCGCCAGCAGCATTGGACAGGGAAACTCTGGAAACACCATATATTTT
TRBD2	TRBV5-1	TRBJ2-1	NA	CASSLFVAGNNEQFF	TGCGCCAGCAGCTTGTTCGTAGCGGGAAACAATGAGCAGTTCTTC
TRBD1	TRBV6-5	TRBJ2-7	NA	CASSYWRTGFYEQYF	TGTGCCAGCAGTTACTGGAGGACAGGGTTTTACGAGCAGTACTTC
NA	TRBV4-1	TRBJ2-3	NA	CASSQRQGADTQYF	TGCGCCAGCAGCCAAAGGCAGGGTGCAGATACGCAGTATTTT
TRBD2	TRBV19	TRBJ2-1	NA	CGPPDGTSGRNWAYNEQFF	TGTGGCCCCCCTGACGGGACTAGCGGGAGGAACTGGGCCTACAATGAGCAGTTCTTC
NA	TRBV13	TRBJ2-7	once	CASSLRGSGPQSYEQYF	TGTGCCAGCAGCTTACGAGGGTCCGGACCACAATCCTACGAGCAGTACTTC
TRBD1	TRBV4-1	TRBJ1-5	NA	CASSPQGDRGFQPQHF	TGCGCCAGCAGTCCTCAAGGGGACAGGGGTTTTCAGCCCCAGCATTTT
NA	TRBV7-2	TRBJ2-5	NA	CASSFRPGETQYF	TGTGCCAGCAGCTTCCGACCAGGGGAGACCCAGTACTTC
NA	TRBV20-1	TRBJ2-4	NA	CSAPQGNIQYF	TGCAGTGCGCCACAGGGAAACATTCAGTACTTC
TRBD2	TRBV7-9	TRBJ2-5	NA	CASSLGGYQETQYF	TGTGCCAGCAGCTTGGGGGGGTACCAAGAGACCCAGTACTTC
NA	TRBV27	TRBJ1-6	NA	CATSLEGSSPLHF	TGTGCCACCAGCTTGGAGGGCAGTTCACCCCTCCACTTT